The 24 T cell receptor beta chains listed next were all sequenced from one sample in a study of shared clonotypes between healthy human individuals. The assay was immunoSEQ multiplex PCR, and TCRdb's table has in-frame clones only and misses some. The sample contains roughly 2.5 million clones, around 90% of which appear only once. The sample comprised naive CD4+ T cells sorted from blood. Subset of the sample: CD45RA+ positively selected. These receptors originate from a man between 18 and 35 years old in good health.

The gene calls are TRBV15 and TRBJ1-2; D ambiguous. Germline V lookup: CDR1 LNHNV, CDR2 YYDKDF (reference sequence). CDR3 size: 16 residues. Trimming cost V 3 bases and J 2 bases, with 16 bases left between them. Here the CDR3 reads CATSSLRMTPNYGYTF. CDR3 bases: TGTGCCACCAGCAGCCTCCGAATGACACCCAACTATGGCTACACCTTC. The entire variable domain, with the rest obtained from reference TRBV15 and TRBJ1-2, is as follows: DAMVIQNPRYQVTQFGKPVTLSCSQTLNHNVMYWYQQKSSQAPKLLFHYYDKDFNNEADTPDNFQSRRPNTSFCFLDIRSPGLGDTAMYLCATSSLRMTPNYGYTFGSGTRLTVV.

The V call is TRBV5-1, the J call TRBJ1-1; the match to TRBD1 covers 8 bases. Germline lookup yields CDR1 SGHRS and CDR2 YFSETQ. The CDR3 spans 14 residues. V gave up 7 bases and J gave up 5 bases; unmatched junction bases: 10. The CDR3 sequence: CASHLSTGVTEAFF. DNA of the CDR3: TGCGCCAGCCATCTTTCGACAGGGGTGACTGAAGCTTTCTTT.

Note on this clone: Other DNA sequences in this specimen translate into the identical CDR3. V is TRBV19 and J is TRBJ1-1; maybe TRBD1 (6 bases). Looked up from germline, CDR1 is LNHDA and CDR2 is SQIVND (reference sequence). The CDR3 is 13 residues long. V was trimmed by 8 bases and J by 6 bases, leaving 16 bases between them. The CDR3 reads CASSSLRGAEAFF. Here the CDR3 DNA reads TGTGCCAGTTCGTCTCTCAGGGGCGCTGAAGCTTTCTTT.

This rearrangement joins TRBV6-5 to TRBJ2-7, with 11 bases matching TRBD2. The CDR3 spans 14 residues. J lost 6 bases, V lost 5 bases, and 6 bases had no gene match. CDR1 and CDR2 from the germline V gene are MNHEY and SVGAGI. The CDR3 region is CASSPTSGKVEQYF. DNA of the CDR3: TGTGCCAGCAGTCCGACTAGCGGGAAGGTCGAGCAGTACTTC.

The chain has TRBV5-4 and TRBJ1-2, with 10 bases aligning to TRBD1. From germline, CDR1 is SGHNT and CDR2 YYREEE (reference sequence). This CDR3 is 15 amino acids long. Trimming removed 4 bases from V and 2 bases from J; junction bases left unmatched: 5. In nucleotides, the CDR3 is TGTGCCAGCAGCACCCCGGGACAGGGGAACTATGGCTACACCTTC. Residues: CASSTPGQGNYGYTF.

This clone was recorded once. The chain employs TRBV9 and TRBJ2-7, with D possibly being TRBD2 (7 bases). Germline V gene sequence: CDR1 SGDLS, CDR2 YYNGEE. The CDR3 consists of 15 residues. V shed 4 bases and J shed 2 bases, with 16 bases lying between them. This CDR3 is CASSREGGSAYEQYF. The CDR3, as DNA: TGTGCCAGCAGCCGAGAGGGGGGGAGCGCCTACGAGCAGTACTTC.

The chain uses TRBV5-1 and TRBJ1-4, with 9 bases aligning to TRBD1. This CDR3 comprises 14 residues. The trim removed 4 bases at V and 7 bases at J, leaving 5 bases unmatched. Germline V gene lookup returns CDR1 SGHRS and CDR2 YFSETQ. The CDR3 coding sequence is TGCGCCAGCAGCGGGGGACAGGGACGTGAAAAACTGTTTTTT. Protein: CASSGGQGREKLFF.

This sequence joins TRBV29-1 and TRBJ2-4; D is ambiguous. Trimming left V 0 bases short and J 1 base short, with 10 bases between. Germline V gives CDR1 SQVTM, CDR2 ANQGSEA. The CDR3 is 15 amino acids. CDR3 DNA sequence: TGCAGCGTTGAAGAGTCCGGGCAGGCCAAAAACATTCAGTACTTC. Encoded protein: CSVEESGQAKNIQYF.

V and J are TRBV6-4 and TRBJ2-3, with 13 positions matching TRBD2. CDR3 length: 14 amino acids. J gave up 11 bases and V 3 bases, and 5 bases lay outside the gene matches. CDR1 MRHNA and CDR2 SNTAGT come from the germline V gene. This CDR3 is CASSDRTSGGLQYF. CDR3 in DNA: TGTGCCAGCAGTGATCGGACTAGCGGGGGATTGCAGTATTTT.

The CDR3 loop is CASSQDRFEAGRAFYEQYF. For the CDR3, the DNA is TGCGCCAGCAGCCAAGATCGCTTCGAGGCCGGGAGGGCCTTCTACGAGCAGTACTTC. The chain recombines TRBV4-3 with TRBJ2-7; 8 bases are shared with TRBD2. In germline, CDR1 is LGHNA, CDR2 YSLEER. V was pared by 0 bases and J by 3 bases, with 16 bases of the junction left unmatched. The CDR3 has 19 amino acids.

The chain links TRBV6-5 to TRBJ1-3; no clear D gene. Trimming cost V 8 bases and J 3 bases, with 17 bases left between them. Germline V gene lookup returns CDR1 MNHEY and CDR2 SVGAGI. This CDR3 contains 15 residues. This chain's CDR3 is CASGGLALGGNTIYF. CDR3 bases: TGTGCCAGCGGCGGCCTGGCCCTCGGTGGAAACACCATATATTTT.

The chain is built from TRBV5-4 and TRBJ2-3; D tentatively fits TRBD1 or TRBD2 (5 bases each). The V gene's germline CDR1 is SGHNT and CDR2 YYREEE (reference sequence). CDR3 length: 15 residues. Trimming cost V 0 bases and J 6 bases, with 14 bases left between them. The DNA of the CDR3 is TGTGCCAGCAGCTTGGACGGGACCCAAACGGATACGCAGTATTTT. Residues: CASSLDGTQTDTQYF.

The genes are TRBV6-1 and TRBJ1-3, with D perhaps matching TRBD1 (6 bases). This CDR3 comprises 15 residues. Germline loops: CDR1 MNHNS, CDR2 SASEGT. V shed 5 bases and J shed 0 bases, with 11 bases lying between them. CDR3 amino acids: CASSRQENSGNTIYF. The CDR3 DNA follows: TGTGCCAGCAGTAGACAGGAGAACTCTGGAAACACCATATATTTT.

This chain connects TRBV5-4 to TRBJ2-3; the D is unclear. Between the trimmed V and J ends, which lost 0 bases and 6 bases, there was a span of 8 bases. There are 13 residues in the CDR3. Germline CDR1 reads SGHNT; CDR2 reads YYREEE (reference sequence). The CDR3 is CASSLGDADTQYF. For the CDR3, the DNA is TGTGCCAGCAGCTTGGGTGACGCGGATACGCAGTATTTT.

The gene calls are TRBV28 and TRBJ2-7; D remains unclear. V dropped 2 bases and J dropped 2 bases, with 13 bases sitting between them. Germline assignment: CDR1 MDHEN and CDR2 SYDVKM. There are 15 residues in the CDR3. The CDR3 region is CASSLQVLETYEQYF. The CDR3 DNA reads TGTGCCAGCAGTTTACAGGTCCTCGAGACCTACGAGCAGTACTTC.

The chain has TRBV25-1 and TRBJ2-3, with TRBD2 matching over 11 bases. Trimming cost V 8 bases and J 1 base; bases outside gene matches: 8. CDR1 is MGHDK and CDR2 is SYGVNS in the germline V gene. CDR3 size: 16 residues. The CDR3 DNA reads as TGTGCCAGCCTACCCCCGACTAGCGGGGGCACAGATACGCAGTATTTT. This sequence encodes CASLPPTSGGTDTQYF.

V usage is TRBV6-1 and J usage is TRBJ1-2; 7 bases are a match to TRBD1. J gave up 4 bases and V 4 bases, and 3 bases lay outside the gene matches. Germline lookup yields CDR1 MNHNS and CDR2 SASEGT. The CDR3 spans 13 residues. CDR3 in amino acids: CASSGAGGYGYTF. In DNA, the CDR3 is TGTGCCAGCAGTGGGGCAGGGGGCTATGGCTACACCTTC.

The chain is built from TRBV7-2 and TRBJ2-2; 10 bases match TRBD1. V shed 3 bases and J 6 bases; nucleotides not matched to a gene: 7. Germline-derived CDR1 and CDR2 are SGHTA and FQGNSA. The CDR3 is 16 amino acids. CDR3 sequence (DNA): TGTGCCAGCAGCTTTAGACAGGGGGCCGGGGCCGGGGAGCTGTTTTTT. Translation gives CASSFRQGAGAGELFF.

This chain joins TRBV27 and TRBJ2-1; D is tentatively TRBD1 or TRBD2 (5 bases each). V dropped 3 bases and J dropped 10 bases, with 13 bases sitting between them. Looked up from germline, CDR1 is MNHEY and CDR2 is SMNVEV (reference sequence). This CDR3 has 13 amino acids. The CDR3 sequence: CASSFWDAGEQFF. DNA of the CDR3: TGTGCCAGCAGTTTCTGGGACGCAGGGGAGCAGTTCTTC.

J is TRBJ2-3 and V is TRBV7-9; 12 bases agree with TRBD2. Germline-derived CDR1 and CDR2 are SEHNR and FQNEAQ (reference sequence). This CDR3 is 19 amino acids long. V gave up 1 base and J gave up 1 base; unmatched junction bases: 9. DNA for the CDR3: TGTGCCAGCAGCTTAGGAACTCTAGCGGGAGGGCCCGGCACAGATACGCAGTATTTT. Translated: CASSLGTLAGGPGTDTQYF.

The chain couples TRBV27 to TRBJ2-7, with TRBD1 matching over 9 bases. With 6 bases clipped from V and 5 bases from J, the junction kept 14 bases outside the gene matches. There are 16 residues in the CDR3. The germline gives CDR1 MNHEY, CDR2 SMNVEV (reference sequence). Written as DNA, the CDR3 is TGTGCCAGCAGACTCCTCTCGGTCGGACAGGGGCACGAGCAGTACTTC. Protein: CASRLLSVGQGHEQYF.

The rearrangement links TRBV15 to TRBJ1-5; D may be TRBD1 (5 bases). The germline gives CDR1 LNHNV, CDR2 YYDKDF (reference sequence). The CDR3 consists of 15 residues. Trimming removed 3 bases from V and 5 bases from J, with 14 bases in between. DNA of the CDR3: TGTGCCACCAGCAGGGTTGGCAGGGACGATCAGCCCCAGCATTTT. It is translated as CATSRVGRDDQPQHF.

This chain joins TRBV30 and TRBJ2-3, with D possibly TRBD1 on 5 matching bases. CDR3 length: 14 residues. V was shortened by 7 bases and J by 3 bases, with 17 bases between the two germline ends. Germline lookup yields CDR1 GTSNPN and CDR2 SVGIG (reference sequence). Written as DNA, the CDR3 is TGTGCCTTCCGACAGACACCACAAACAGATACGCAGTATTTT. Residues: CAFRQTPQTDTQYF.

This clone occurred once. V usage is TRBV11-2 and J usage is TRBJ2-3, with TRBD2 matching over 8 bases. Germline CDR1 is SGHAT and CDR2 is FQNNGV. With 4 bases clipped from V and 0 bases from J, the junction kept 9 bases outside the gene matches. This CDR3 has 17 amino acids. The CDR3 region is CASSYGTRFPSTDTQYF. CDR3 DNA sequence: TGTGCCAGCAGCTACGGGACTAGATTTCCTAGCACAGATACGCAGTATTTT.